Detailed here is one T cell receptor beta chain. What it binds is unknown. This sample is drawn from a study of graft-versus-host responses after intestinal transplantation. Only in-frame clones appear in the TCRdb table, and some are missing; sequencing was by immunoSEQ multiplex PCR. The sample includes 85,000 to 100,000 clones, more than 75% of them seen just once. V lost 1 base and J lost 4; bases outside the gene matches: 12. CDR1 SGHTA and CDR2 FQGNSA come from the germline V gene. This CDR3 spans 18 amino acids. The study, taken as a whole, reports: Researchers found GvH clones in recipient marrow, and some showed up first in ileum or blood.

V and J are TRBV7-2 and TRBJ2-5, with 10 positions matching TRBD2. The specimen was PBMCs, collected 255 days after intestinal transplant. This sequence originates from a human patient who received an intestinal transplant, so some T cells may come from the graft donor. For the CDR3, the DNA is TGTGCCAGCAGCTTAGTCCCCGCGGGACTAGCGAGGGGAGAGACCCAGTACTTC. This translates into CASSLVPAGLARGETQYF.